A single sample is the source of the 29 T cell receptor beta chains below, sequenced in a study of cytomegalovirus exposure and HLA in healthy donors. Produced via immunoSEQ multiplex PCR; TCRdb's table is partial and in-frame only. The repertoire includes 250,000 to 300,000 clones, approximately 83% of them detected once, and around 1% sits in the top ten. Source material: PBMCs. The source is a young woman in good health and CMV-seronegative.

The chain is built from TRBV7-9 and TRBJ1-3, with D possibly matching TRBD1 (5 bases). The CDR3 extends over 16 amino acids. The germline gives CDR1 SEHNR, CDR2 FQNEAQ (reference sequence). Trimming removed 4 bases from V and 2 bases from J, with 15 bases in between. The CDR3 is CASSSRDTDPGNTIYF. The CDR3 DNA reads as TGTGCCAGCAGCTCCAGGGATACGGACCCTGGAAACACCATATATTTT.

CDR3 loop: CASSFDRDAYEQYF. CDR3 bases: TGTGCCAGCAGCTTTGACAGGGACGCCTACGAGCAGTACTTC. The chain joins TRBV6-5 to TRBJ2-7; 7 nucleotides agree with TRBD1. This CDR3 comprises 14 residues. Germline V lookup: CDR1 MNHEY, CDR2 SVGAGI. Germline trimming cut 6 bases from V and 2 bases from J; bases unmatched to any gene: 7.

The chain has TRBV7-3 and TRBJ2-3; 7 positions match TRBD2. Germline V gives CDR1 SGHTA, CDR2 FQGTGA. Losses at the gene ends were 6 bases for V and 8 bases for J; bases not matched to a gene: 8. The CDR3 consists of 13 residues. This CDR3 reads CASSPGLVGTQYF. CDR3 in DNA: TGTGCCAGCAGTCCTGGACTAGTCGGTACGCAGTATTTT.

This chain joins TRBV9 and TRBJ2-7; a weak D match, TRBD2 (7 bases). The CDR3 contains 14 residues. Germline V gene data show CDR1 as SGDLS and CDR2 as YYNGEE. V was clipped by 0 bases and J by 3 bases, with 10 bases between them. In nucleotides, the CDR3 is TGTGCCAGCAGCGTAGGGGAGGGACACTACGAGCAGTACTTC. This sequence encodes CASSVGEGHYEQYF.

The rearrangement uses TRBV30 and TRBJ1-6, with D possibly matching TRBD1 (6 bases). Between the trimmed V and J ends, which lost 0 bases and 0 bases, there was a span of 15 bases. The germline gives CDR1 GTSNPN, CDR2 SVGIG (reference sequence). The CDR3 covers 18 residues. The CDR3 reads CAWSVPGGLSSYNSPLHF. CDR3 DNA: TGTGCCTGGAGTGTCCCCGGGGGGCTAAGCTCCTATAATTCACCCCTCCACTTT.

This CDR3 reads CASSQDTRGSPNSPLHF. CDR3 nucleotide sequence: TGCGCCAGCAGCCAAGATACCAGAGGATCGCCAAATTCACCCCTCCACTTT. The genes are TRBV4-3 and TRBJ1-6; D is uncertain. V lost 0 bases and J lost 7, with 16 bases in between. The CDR3 length is 17 residues. Per germline, CDR1 LGHNA and CDR2 YSLEER.

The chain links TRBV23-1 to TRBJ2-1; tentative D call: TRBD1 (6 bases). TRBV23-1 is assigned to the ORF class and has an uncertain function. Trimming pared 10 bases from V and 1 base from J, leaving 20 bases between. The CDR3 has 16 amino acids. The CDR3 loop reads CAINHVRGRSYNEQFF. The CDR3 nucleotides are TGCGCCATCAACCACGTAAGGGGGAGATCCTACAATGAGCAGTTCTTC.

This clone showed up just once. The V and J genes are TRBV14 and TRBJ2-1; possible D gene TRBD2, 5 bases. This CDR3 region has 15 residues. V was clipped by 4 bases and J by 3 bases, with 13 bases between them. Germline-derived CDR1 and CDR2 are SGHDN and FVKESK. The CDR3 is CASSRLSGSYNEQFF. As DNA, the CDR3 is TGTGCCAGCAGCCGCCTCAGCGGAAGCTACAATGAGCAGTTCTTC.

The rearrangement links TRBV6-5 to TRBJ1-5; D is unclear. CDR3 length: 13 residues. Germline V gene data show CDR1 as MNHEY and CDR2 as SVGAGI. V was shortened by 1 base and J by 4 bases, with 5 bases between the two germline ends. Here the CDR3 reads CASSYLLNQPQHF. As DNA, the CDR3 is TGTGCCAGCAGTTACTTGTTAAATCAGCCCCAGCATTTT.

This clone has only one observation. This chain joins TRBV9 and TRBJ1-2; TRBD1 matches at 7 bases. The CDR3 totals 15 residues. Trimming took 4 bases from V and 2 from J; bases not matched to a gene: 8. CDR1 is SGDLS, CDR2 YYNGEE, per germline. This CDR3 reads CASSPQTGYNYGYTF. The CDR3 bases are TGTGCCAGCAGCCCTCAGACAGGGTACAACTATGGCTACACCTTC.

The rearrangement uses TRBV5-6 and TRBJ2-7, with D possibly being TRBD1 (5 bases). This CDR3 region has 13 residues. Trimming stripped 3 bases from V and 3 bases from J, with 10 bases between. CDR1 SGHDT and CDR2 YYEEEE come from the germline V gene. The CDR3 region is CASSYGHSYEQYF. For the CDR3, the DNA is TGTGCCAGCAGCTATGGACATAGCTACGAGCAGTACTTC.

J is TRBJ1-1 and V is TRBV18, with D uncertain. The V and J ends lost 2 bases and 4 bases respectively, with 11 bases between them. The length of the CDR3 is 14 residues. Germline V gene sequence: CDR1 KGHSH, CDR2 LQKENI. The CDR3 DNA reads TGTGCCAGCTCACCAAGAGAGTCCTCCACTGAAGCTTTCTTT. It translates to CASSPRESSTEAFF.

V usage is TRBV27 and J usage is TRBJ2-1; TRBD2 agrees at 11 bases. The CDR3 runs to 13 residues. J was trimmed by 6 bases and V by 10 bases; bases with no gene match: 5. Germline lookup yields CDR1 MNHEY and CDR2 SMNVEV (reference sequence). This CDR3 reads CAIKTSGVNEQFF. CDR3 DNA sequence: TGTGCCATCAAGACTAGCGGGGTCAATGAGCAGTTCTTC.

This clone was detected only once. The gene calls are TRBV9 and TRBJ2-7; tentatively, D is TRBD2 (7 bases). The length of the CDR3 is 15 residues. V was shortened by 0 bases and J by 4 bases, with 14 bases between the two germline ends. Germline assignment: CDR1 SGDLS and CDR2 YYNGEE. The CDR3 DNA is TGTGCCAGCAGCGTAGAGGGGGGGACGACATACGAGCAGTACTTC. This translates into CASSVEGGTTYEQYF.

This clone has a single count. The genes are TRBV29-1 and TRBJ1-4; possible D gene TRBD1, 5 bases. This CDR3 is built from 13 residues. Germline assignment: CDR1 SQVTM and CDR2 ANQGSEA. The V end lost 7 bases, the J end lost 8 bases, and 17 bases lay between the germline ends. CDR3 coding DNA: TGCAGCGGCCTGGGGGGGAGGAAGGAAAAACTGTTTTTT. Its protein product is CSGLGGRKEKLFF.

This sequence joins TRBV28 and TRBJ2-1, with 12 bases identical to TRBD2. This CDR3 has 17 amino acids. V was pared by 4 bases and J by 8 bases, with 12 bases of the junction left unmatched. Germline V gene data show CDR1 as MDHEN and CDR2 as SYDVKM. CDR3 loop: CASSSPFGTSGLDEQFF. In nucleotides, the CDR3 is TGTGCCAGCAGTTCGCCGTTTGGGACTAGCGGGTTGGATGAGCAGTTCTTC.

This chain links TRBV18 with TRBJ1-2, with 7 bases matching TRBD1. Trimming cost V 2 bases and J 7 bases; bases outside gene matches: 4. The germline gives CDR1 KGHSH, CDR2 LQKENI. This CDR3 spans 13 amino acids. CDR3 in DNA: TGTGCCAGCTCACCAGACAGGGATTTTGGCTACACCTTC. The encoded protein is CASSPDRDFGYTF.

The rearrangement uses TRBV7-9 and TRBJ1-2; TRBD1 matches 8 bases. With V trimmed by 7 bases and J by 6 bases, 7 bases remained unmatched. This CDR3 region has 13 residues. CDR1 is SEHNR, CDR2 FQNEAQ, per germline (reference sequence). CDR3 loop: CASNLDRDNGYTF. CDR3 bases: TGTGCCAGCAACCTGGACAGGGATAATGGCTACACCTTC.

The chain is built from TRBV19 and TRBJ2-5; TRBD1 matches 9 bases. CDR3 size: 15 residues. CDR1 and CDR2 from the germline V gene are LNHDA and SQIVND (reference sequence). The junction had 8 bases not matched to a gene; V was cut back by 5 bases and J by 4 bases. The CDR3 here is CASSGGQGGRETQYF. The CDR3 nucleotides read TGTGCCAGTAGTGGGGGACAGGGAGGCCGAGAGACCCAGTACTTC. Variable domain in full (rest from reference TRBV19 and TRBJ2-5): DGGITQSPKYLFRKEGQNVTLSCEQNLNHDAMYWYRQDPGQGLRLIYYSQIVNDFQKGDIAEGYSVSREKKESFPLTVTSAQKNPTAFYLCASSGGQGGRETQYFGPGTRLLVL.

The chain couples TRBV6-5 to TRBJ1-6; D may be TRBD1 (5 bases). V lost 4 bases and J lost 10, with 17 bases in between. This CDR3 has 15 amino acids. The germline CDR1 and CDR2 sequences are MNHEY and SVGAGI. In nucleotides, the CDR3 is TGTGCCAGCAGTTTACGGGACTCTGGGGGATCACCCCTCCACTTT. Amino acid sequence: CASSLRDSGGSPLHF.

For the CDR3, the DNA is TGTGCCAGCAGTTCGTTTGATCTACTCGGGGGGGCCAATGAGCAGTTCTTC. Encoded protein: CASSSFDLLGGANEQFF. The rearrangement links TRBV28 to TRBJ2-1; 8 positions agree with TRBD2. J gave up 6 bases and V 4 bases, and 14 bases lay outside the gene matches. This CDR3 has 17 residues. Germline V gene sequence: CDR1 MDHEN, CDR2 SYDVKM.

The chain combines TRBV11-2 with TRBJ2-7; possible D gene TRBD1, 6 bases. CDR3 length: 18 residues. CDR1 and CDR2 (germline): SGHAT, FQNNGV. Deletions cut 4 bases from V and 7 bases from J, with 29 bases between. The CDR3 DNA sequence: TGTGCCAGCAGCTCACCTGATTCTTACAGGGACACCGTGGGTGAGCAGTACTTC. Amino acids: CASSSPDSYRDTVGEQYF.

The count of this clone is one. As DNA, the CDR3 is TGTGCCAGCAGTAGGGCAGAGGGCAATGAAAAACTGTTTTTT. As protein: CASSRAEGNEKLFF. The V call is TRBV6-6, the J call TRBJ1-4; unclear D gene. The ends were cut back, 5 bases at V and 5 bases at J, with 12 bases in the middle. This CDR3 has 14 residues. Germline lookup yields CDR1 MNHNY and CDR2 SVGAGI (reference sequence).

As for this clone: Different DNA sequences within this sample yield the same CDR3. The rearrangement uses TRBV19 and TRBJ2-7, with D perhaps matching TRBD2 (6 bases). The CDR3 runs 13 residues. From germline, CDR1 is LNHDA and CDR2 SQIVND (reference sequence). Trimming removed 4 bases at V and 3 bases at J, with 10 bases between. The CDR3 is CASSRGGLYEQYF. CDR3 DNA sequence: TGTGCCAGTAGTAGAGGAGGGCTCTACGAGCAGTACTTC. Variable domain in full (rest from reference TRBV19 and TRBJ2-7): DGGITQSPKYLFRKEGQNVTLSCEQNLNHDAMYWYRQDPGQGLRLIYYSQIVNDFQKGDIAEGYSVSREKKESFPLTVTSAQKNPTAFYLCASSRGGLYEQYFGPGTRLTVT.

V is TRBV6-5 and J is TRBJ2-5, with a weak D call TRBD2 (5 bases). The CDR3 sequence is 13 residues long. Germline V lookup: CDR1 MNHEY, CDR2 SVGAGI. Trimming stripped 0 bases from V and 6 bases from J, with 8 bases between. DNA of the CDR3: TGTGCCAGCAGTTACTCGCCCGGGAAGACCCAGTACTTC. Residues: CASSYSPGKTQYF.

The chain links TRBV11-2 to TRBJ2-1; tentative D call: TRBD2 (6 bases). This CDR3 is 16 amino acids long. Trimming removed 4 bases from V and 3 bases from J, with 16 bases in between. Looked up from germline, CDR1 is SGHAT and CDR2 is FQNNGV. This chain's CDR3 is CASSSLSGRNYNEQFF. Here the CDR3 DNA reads TGTGCCAGCAGCTCCCTGTCCGGGAGAAACTACAATGAGCAGTTCTTC.

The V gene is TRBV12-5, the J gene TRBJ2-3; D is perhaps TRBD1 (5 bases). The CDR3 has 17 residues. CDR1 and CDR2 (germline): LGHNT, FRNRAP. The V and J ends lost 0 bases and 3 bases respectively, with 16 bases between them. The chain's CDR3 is CASGLVRVGARTDTQYF. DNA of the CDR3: TGTGCTAGTGGTTTGGTACGAGTAGGGGCGAGAACAGATACGCAGTATTTT. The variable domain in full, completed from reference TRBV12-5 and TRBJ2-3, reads DARVTQTPRHKVTEMGQEVTMRCQPILGHNTVFWYRQTMMQGLELLAYFRNRAPLDDSGMPKDRFSAEMPDATLATLKIQPSEPRDSAVYFCASGLVRVGARTDTQYFGPGTRLTVL.

CDR3 sequence reads: CASSYGNQETQYF. In DNA, the CDR3 is TGTGCCAGCAGTTATGGCAACCAAGAGACCCAGTACTTC. The chain links TRBV6-5 to TRBJ2-5; D is unclear. Per germline, CDR1 MNHEY and CDR2 SVGAGI. CDR3 length: 13 residues. Between the trimmed V and J ends, which lost 3 bases and 0 bases, there was a span of 5 bases.

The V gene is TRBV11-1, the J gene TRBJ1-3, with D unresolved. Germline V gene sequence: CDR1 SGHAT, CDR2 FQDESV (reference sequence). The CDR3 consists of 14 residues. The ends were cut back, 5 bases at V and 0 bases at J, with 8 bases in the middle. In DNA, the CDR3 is TGTGCCAGCAGCAGGAGGACCTCTGGAAACACCATATATTTT. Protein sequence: CASSRRTSGNTIYF.